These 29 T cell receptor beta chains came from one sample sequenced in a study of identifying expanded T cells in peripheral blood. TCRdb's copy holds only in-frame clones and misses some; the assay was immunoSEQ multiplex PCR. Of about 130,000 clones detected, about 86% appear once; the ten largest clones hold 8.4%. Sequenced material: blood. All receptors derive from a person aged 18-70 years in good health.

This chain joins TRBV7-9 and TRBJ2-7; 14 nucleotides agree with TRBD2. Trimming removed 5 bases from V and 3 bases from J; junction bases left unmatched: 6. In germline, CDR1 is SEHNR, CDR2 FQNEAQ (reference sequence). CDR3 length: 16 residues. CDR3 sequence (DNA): TGTGCCAGCAGCGCCGGACTAGCGGGAGGTAACTACGAGCAGTACTTC. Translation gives CASSAGLAGGNYEQYF.

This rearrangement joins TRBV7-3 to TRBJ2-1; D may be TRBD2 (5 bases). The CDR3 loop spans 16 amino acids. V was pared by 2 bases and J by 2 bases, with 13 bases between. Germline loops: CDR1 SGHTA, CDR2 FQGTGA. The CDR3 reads CASSLEGRSAYNEQFF. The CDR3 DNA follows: TGTGCCAGCAGCTTAGAGGGCAGGTCGGCCTACAATGAGCAGTTCTTC.

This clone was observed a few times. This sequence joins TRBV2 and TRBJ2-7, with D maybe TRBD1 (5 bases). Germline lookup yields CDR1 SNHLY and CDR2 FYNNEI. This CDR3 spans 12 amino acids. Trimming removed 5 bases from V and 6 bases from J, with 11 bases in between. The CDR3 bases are TGTGCCAGCAGTCCTCAGGGCACCGAGCAGTACTTC. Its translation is CASSPQGTEQYF.

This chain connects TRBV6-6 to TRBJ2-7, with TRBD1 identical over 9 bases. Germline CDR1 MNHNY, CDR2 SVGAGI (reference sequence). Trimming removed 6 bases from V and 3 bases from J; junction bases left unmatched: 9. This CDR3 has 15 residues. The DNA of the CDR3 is TGTGCCAGCAGGTCCGGGACAGGGCAAGGCTACGAGCAGTACTTC. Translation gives CASRSGTGQGYEQYF.

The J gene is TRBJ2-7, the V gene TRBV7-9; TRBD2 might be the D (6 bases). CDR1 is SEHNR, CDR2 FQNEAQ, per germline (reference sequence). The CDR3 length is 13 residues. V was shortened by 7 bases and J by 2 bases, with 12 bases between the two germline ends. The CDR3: CASTSAAAYEQYF. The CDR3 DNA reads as TGTGCCAGCACTAGCGCGGCAGCCTACGAGCAGTACTTC.

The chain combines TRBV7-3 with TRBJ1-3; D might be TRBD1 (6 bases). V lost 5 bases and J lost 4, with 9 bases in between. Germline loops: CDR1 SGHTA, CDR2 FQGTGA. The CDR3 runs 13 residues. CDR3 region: CASSLDRGNTIYF. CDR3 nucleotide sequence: TGTGCCAGCAGCCTGGACAGAGGAAACACCATATATTTT.

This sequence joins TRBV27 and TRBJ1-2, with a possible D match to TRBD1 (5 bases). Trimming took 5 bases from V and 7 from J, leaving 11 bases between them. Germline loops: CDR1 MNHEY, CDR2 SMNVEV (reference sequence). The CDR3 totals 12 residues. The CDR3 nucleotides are TGTGCCAGCAGTGGGACGCAGGCTGGCTACACCTTC. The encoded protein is CASSGTQAGYTF.

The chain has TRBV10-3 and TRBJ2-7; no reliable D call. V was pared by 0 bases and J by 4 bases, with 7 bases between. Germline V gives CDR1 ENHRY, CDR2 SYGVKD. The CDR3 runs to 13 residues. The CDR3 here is CAISESRNYEQYF. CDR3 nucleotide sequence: TGTGCCATCAGTGAGTCGAGGAATTACGAGCAGTACTTC.

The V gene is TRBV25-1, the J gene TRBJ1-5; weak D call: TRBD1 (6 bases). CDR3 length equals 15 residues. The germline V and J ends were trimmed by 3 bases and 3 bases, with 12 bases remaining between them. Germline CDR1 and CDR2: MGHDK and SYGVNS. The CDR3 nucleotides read TGTGCCAGCAGTGACTCGGGGGGCGTCAATCAGCCCCAGCATTTT. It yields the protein CASSDSGGVNQPQHF.

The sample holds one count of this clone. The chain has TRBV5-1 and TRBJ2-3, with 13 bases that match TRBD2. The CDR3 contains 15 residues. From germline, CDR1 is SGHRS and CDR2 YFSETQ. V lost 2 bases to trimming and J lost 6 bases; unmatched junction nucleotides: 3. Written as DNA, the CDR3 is TGCGCCAGCAGCTTAGGACTAGCGGGAGTGGATACGCAGTATTTT. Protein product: CASSLGLAGVDTQYF.

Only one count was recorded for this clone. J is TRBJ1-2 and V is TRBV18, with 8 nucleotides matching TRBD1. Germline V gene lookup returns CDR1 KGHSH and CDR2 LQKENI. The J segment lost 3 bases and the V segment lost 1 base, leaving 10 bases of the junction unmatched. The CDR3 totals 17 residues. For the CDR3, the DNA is TGTGCCAGCTCACCACTTGCTAGGACAGGGCAGGACTATGGCTACACCTTC. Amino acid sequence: CASSPLARTGQDYGYTF.

The CDR3 nucleotides read TGCGCCAGCAGCTTGGTTCCAGGGATGGAGGAGCAGTACTTC. Translated, it gives CASSLVPGMEEQYF. The chain recombines TRBV5-1 with TRBJ2-7, with D possibly matching TRBD1 (5 bases). The ends were cut back, 0 bases at V and 7 bases at J, with 14 bases in the middle. Germline CDR1 reads SGHRS; CDR2 reads YFSETQ. The CDR3 is made up of 14 amino acids.

In DNA, the CDR3 is TGTGCCAGCAGCCAGGCACTTGGGACAGGGGGGAACGAGCAGTACTTC. It encodes CASSQALGTGGNEQYF. The chain carries TRBV4-2 and TRBJ2-7, with 11 bases fitting TRBD1. CDR1 is LGHNA, CDR2 YNFKEQ, per germline. The CDR3 loop spans 16 amino acids. V lost 3 bases to trimming and J lost 5 bases; unmatched junction nucleotides: 9.

For the CDR3, the DNA is TGTGCCAGCAGCCAAGACGGGACTAGCGGGGGGCCCGGGGAGCTGTTTTTT. Residues: CASSQDGTSGGPGELFF. The chain links TRBV4-2 to TRBJ2-2, with 15 positions matching TRBD2. Germline V gene data show CDR1 as LGHNA and CDR2 as YNFKEQ. The ends lost 0 bases at V and 6 bases at J; junction bases unmatched: 2. CDR3 length: 17 amino acids.

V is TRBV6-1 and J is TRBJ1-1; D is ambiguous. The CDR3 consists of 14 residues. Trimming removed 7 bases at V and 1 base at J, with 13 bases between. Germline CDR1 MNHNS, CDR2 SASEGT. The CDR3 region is CASKFETGNTEAFF. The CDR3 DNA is TGTGCCAGCAAGTTTGAGACGGGGAACACTGAAGCTTTCTTT.

CDR3 coding DNA: TGTGCCAGCAGCTTAAGGTCCCAGGCTGGAAACACCATATATTTT. It is translated as CASSLRSQAGNTIYF. The rearrangement uses TRBV11-2 and TRBJ1-3; D is undetermined. Deletions cut 2 bases from V and 2 bases from J, with 10 bases between. Germline assignment: CDR1 SGHAT and CDR2 FQNNGV. This CDR3 contains 15 residues.

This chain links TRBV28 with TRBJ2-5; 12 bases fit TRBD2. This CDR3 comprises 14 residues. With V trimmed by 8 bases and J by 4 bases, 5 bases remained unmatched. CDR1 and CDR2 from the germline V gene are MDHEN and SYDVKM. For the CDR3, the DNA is TGTGCCAGCTCTAGCGGGGGGGCGAGAGAGACCCAGTACTTC. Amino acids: CASSSGGARETQYF. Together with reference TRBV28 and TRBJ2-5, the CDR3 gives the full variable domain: DVKVTQSSRYLVKRTGEKVFLECVQDMDHENMFWYRQDPGLGLRLIYFSYDVKMKEKGDIPEGYSVSREKKERFSLILESASTNQTSMYLCASSSGGARETQYFGPGTRLLVL.

The CDR3 is CASSSTPTGELFF. In DNA, the CDR3 is TGTGCCAGCAGCTCTACTCCAACCGGGGAGCTGTTTTTT. V and J are TRBV4-2 and TRBJ2-2; D is ambiguous. This CDR3 has 13 amino acids. V shed 5 bases and J shed 5 bases, with 9 bases lying between them. Per the germline V gene, CDR1 is LGHNA and CDR2 is YNFKEQ.

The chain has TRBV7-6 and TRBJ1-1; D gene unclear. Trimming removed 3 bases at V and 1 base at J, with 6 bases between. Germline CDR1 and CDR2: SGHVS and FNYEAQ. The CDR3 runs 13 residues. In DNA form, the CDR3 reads TGTGCCAGCAGCTTTGGGGAGAACACTGAAGCTTTCTTT. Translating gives CASSFGENTEAFF.

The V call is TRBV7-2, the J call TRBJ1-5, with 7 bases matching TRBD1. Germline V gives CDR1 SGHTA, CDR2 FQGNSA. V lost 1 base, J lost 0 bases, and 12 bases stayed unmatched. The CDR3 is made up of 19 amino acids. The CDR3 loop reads CASSLERWDSLYSNQPQHF. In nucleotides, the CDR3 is TGTGCCAGCAGCTTAGAACGTTGGGACAGTTTATATAGCAATCAGCCCCAGCATTTT.

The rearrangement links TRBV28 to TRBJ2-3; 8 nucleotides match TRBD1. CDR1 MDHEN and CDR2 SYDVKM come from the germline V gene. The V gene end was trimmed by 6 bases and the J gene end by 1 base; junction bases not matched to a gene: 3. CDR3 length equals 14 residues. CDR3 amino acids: CASRTGQGTDTQYF. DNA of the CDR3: TGTGCCAGCAGAACGGGACAGGGCACAGATACGCAGTATTTT.

For the CDR3, the DNA is TGCAGCGTTGAAGGGACAGGTCGAATTAACTATGGCTACACCTTC. This translates into CSVEGTGRINYGYTF. The chain carries TRBV29-1 and TRBJ1-2, with 7 bases that match TRBD1. CDR1 and CDR2 from the germline V gene are SQVTM and ANQGSEA. The junction had 6 bases not matched to a gene; V was cut back by 1 base and J by 1 base. The CDR3 extends over 15 amino acids.

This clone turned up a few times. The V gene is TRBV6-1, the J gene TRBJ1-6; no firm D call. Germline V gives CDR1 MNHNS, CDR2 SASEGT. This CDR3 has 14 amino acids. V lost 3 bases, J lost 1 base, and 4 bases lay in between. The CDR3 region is CASSEVSYNSPLHF. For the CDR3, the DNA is TGTGCCAGCAGTGAGGTGTCCTATAATTCACCCCTCCACTTT.

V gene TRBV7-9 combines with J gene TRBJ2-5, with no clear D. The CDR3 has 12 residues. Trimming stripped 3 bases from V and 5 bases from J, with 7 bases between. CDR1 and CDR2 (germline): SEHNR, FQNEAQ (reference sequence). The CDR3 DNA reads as TGTGCCAGCAGCTTCCTGGGGGAGACCCAGTACTTC. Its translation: CASSFLGETQYF.

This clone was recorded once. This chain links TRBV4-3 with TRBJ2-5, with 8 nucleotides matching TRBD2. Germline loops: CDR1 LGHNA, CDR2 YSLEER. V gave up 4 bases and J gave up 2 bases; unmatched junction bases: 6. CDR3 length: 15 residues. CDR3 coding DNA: TGCGCCAGCAGCCCGGACCCGGGGGGGCAAGAGACCCAGTACTTC. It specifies CASSPDPGGQETQYF.

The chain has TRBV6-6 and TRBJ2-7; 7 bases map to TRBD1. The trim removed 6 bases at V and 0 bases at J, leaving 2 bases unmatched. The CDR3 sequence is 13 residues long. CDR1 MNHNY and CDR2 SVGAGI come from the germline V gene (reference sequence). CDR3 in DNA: TGTGCCAGCAGCCGACAGGGCTCCTACGAGCAGTACTTC. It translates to CASSRQGSYEQYF.

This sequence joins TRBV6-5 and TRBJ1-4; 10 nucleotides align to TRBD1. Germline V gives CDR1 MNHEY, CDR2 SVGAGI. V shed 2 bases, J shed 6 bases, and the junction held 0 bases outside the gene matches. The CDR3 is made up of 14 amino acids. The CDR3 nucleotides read TGTGCCAGCAGTTACGGGACAGGGGATGAAAAACTGTTTTTT. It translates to CASSYGTGDEKLFF.

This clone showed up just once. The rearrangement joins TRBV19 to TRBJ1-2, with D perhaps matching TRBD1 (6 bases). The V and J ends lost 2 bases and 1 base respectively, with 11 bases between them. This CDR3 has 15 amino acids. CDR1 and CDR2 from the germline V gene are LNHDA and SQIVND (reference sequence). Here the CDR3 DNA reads TGTGCCAGTAGTATAAGGGGACACATTAACTATGGCTACACCTTC. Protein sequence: CASSIRGHINYGYTF.

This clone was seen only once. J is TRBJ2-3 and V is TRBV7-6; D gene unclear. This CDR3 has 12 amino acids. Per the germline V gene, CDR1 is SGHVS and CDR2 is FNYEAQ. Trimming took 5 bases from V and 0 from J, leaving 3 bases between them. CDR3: CASSPSTDTQYF. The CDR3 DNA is TGTGCCAGCAGCCCAAGCACAGATACGCAGTATTTT.